This is a list of T cell receptor beta chains from one sample in a study of blood T cell repertoires in COVID-19. Clones were sequenced by immunoSEQ multiplex PCR, and TCRdb holds only the in-frame ones, with some missing. The sample carries around 300,000 clones, 90% recorded once. Sequencing used peripheral blood. These receptors were collected from a woman in her twenties or thirties with COVID-19, enrolled during active disease. CDR3s include the opening cysteine and the closing phenylalanine or tryptophan. The D gene is left open where the match is weak. Only some rows state a clone size, as once, few, many or a class for expanded clones.

J: TRBJ1-4; size: -; D: -; V: TRBV5-1; CDR3: CASSAGTPTNEKLFF; DNA: TGCGCCAGCAGCGCCGGGACTCCAACTAATGAAAAACTGTTTTTT
J: TRBJ2-5; size: -; D: TRBD2; V: TRBV5-1; CDR3: CASSFMSGRGLGETQYF; DNA: TGCGCCAGCAGCTTTATGAGCGGGAGAGGTTTAGGGGAGACCCAGTACTTC
J: TRBJ1-5; size: -; D: TRBD1; V: TRBV7-2; CDR3: CASSLPLTGEAPWNQPQHF; DNA: TGTGCCAGCAGCTTACCCCTAACAGGGGAAGCCCCTTGGAATCAGCCCCAGCATTTT
J: TRBJ2-1; size: -; D: -; V: TRBV27; CDR3: CASSLLRAKYNEQFF; DNA: TGTGCCAGCAGTTTATTGAGGGCCAAGTACAATGAGCAGTTCTTC
J: TRBJ1-1; size: -; D: TRBD1; V: TRBV19; CDR3: CASSPQGVRTEAFF; DNA: TGTGCCAGTAGTCCCCAGGGGGTGCGCACTGAAGCTTTCTTT
J: TRBJ2-7; size: -; D: TRBD1; V: TRBV25-1; CDR3: CASSGGQGTYEQYF; DNA: TGTGCCAGCAGTGGGGGACAGGGGACTTACGAGCAGTACTTC
J: TRBJ2-7; size: once; D: -; V: TRBV11-2; CDR3: CASSLEVSLSSYEQYF; DNA: TGTGCCAGCAGCTTAGAGGTTTCCCTTAGCTCCTACGAGCAGTACTTC
J: TRBJ2-1; size: -; D: -; V: TRBV9; CDR3: CASSSRQVEYNEQFF; DNA: TGTGCCAGCAGCTCTAGGCAAGTGGAATACAATGAGCAGTTCTTC
J: TRBJ2-5; size: once; D: -; V: TRBV9; CDR3: CASSVRRDQETQYF; DNA: TGTGCCAGCAGCGTTCGACGGGACCAAGAGACCCAGTACTTC
J: TRBJ2-2; size: -; D: -; V: TRBV16; CDR3: CASSHKQGYTGELFF; DNA: TGTGCCAGCAGCCATAAACAGGGATACACCGGGGAGCTGTTTTTT
J: TRBJ2-3; size: many; D: TRBD2; V: TRBV6-4; CDR3: CASSESGTADTQYF; DNA: TGTGCCAGCAGTGAGAGCGGGACGGCAGATACGCAGTATTTT
J: TRBJ1-1; size: -; D: -; V: TRBV29-1; CDR3: CSVIRDTEAFF; DNA: TGCAGCGTTATCAGGGACACTGAAGCTTTCTTT
J: TRBJ1-2; size: -; D: -; V: TRBV6-5; CDR3: CASRPKGWRGYTF; DNA: TGTGCCAGCAGACCCAAGGGATGGAGGGGCTACACCTTC
J: TRBJ1-1; size: -; D: TRBD1; V: TRBV5-5; CDR3: CASSLSQGVNTEAFF; DNA: TGTGCCAGCAGCTTGAGTCAGGGGGTAAACACTGAAGCTTTCTTT
J: TRBJ2-3; size: once; D: -; V: TRBV5-5; CDR3: CASSLGTAVTDTQYF; DNA: TGTGCCAGCAGCTTGGGTACAGCGGTCACAGATACGCAGTATTTT